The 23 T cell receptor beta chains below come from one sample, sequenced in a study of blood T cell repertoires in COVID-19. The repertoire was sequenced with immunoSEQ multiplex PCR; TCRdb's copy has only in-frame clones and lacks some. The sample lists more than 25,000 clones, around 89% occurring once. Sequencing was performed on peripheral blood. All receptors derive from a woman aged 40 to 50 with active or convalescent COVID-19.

The CDR3 nucleotides read TGTGCCAGCAGTGAAGACAGGGTCAACTATGGCTACACCTTC. Its translation is CASSEDRVNYGYTF. V usage is TRBV6-1 and J usage is TRBJ1-2; TRBD1 might be the D (6 bases). The V and J ends lost 1 base and 2 bases respectively, with 8 bases between them. The germline V gene encodes CDR1 MNHNS and CDR2 SASEGT. The CDR3 consists of 14 residues.

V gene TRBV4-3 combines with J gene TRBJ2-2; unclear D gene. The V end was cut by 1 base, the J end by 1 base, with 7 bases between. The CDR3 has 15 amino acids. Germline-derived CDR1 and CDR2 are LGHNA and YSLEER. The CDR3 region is CASSQGGRNTGELFF. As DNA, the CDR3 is TGCGCCAGCAGCCAAGGTGGCAGGAACACCGGGGAGCTGTTTTTT.

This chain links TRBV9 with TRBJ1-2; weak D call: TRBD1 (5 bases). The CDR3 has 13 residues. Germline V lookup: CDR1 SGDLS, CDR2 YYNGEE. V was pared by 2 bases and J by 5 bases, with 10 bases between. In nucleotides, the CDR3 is TGTGCCAGCAGCGTTCAGGGATCATATGGCTACACCTTC. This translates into CASSVQGSYGYTF.

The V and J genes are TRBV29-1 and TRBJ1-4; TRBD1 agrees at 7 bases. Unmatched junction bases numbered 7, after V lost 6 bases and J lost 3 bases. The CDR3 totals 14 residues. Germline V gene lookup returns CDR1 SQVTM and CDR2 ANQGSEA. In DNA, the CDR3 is TGCAGCGTAAGCGAGGGGGCGGCTAATGAAAAACTGTTTTTT. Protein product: CSVSEGAANEKLFF.

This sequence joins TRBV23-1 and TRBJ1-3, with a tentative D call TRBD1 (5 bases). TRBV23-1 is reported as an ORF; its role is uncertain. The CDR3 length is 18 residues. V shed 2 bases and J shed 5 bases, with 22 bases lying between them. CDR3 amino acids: CASSQRGRARVVRNTIYF. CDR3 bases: TGCGCCAGCAGTCAAAGGGGTCGTGCCAGGGTCGTTAGAAACACCATATATTTT.

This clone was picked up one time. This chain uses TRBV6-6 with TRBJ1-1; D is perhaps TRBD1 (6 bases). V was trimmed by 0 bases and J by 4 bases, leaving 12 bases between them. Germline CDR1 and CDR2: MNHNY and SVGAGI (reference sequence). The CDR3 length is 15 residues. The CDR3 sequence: CASSYSGGQGTEAFF. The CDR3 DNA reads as TGTGCCAGCAGTTACTCCGGGGGGCAGGGCACTGAAGCTTTCTTT.

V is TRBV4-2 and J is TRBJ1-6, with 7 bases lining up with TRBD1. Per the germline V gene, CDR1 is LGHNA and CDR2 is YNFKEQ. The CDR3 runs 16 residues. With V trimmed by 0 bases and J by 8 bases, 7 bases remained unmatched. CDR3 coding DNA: TGTGCCAGCAGCCAAGAAGGGACAGCCAACGATTCACCCCTCCACTTT. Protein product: CASSQEGTANDSPLHF.

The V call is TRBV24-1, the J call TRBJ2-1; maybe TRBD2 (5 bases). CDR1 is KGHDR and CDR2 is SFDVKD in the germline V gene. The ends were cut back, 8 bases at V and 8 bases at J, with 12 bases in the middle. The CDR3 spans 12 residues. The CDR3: CATNDYRDEQFF. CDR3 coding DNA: TGTGCCACCAATGACTATCGGGATGAGCAGTTCTTC.

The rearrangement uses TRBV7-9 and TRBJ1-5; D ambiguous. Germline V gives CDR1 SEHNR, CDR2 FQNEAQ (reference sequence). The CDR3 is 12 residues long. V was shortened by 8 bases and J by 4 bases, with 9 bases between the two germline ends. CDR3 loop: CASGRLNQPQHF. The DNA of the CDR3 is TGTGCCAGCGGCCGACTTAATCAGCCCCAGCATTTT.

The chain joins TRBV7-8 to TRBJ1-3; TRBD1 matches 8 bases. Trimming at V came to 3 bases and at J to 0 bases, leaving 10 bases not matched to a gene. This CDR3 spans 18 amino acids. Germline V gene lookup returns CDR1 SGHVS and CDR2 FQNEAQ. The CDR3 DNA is TGTGCCAGCAGCTTTACAGGGGGTGGCTCAGACTCTGGAAACACCATATATTTT. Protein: CASSFTGGGSDSGNTIYF.

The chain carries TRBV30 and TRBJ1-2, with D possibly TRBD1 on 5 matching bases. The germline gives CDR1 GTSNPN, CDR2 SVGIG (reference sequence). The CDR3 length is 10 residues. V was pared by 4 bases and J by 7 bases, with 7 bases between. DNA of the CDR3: TGTGCCTGGATGGGGGGTGGCTACACCTTC. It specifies CAWMGGGYTF.

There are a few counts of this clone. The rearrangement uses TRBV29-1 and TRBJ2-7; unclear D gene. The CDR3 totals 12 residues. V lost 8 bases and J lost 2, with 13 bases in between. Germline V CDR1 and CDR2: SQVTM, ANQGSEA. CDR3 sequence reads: CSCTTYTYEQYF. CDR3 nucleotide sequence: TGCAGCTGCACGACATATACCTACGAGCAGTACTTC.

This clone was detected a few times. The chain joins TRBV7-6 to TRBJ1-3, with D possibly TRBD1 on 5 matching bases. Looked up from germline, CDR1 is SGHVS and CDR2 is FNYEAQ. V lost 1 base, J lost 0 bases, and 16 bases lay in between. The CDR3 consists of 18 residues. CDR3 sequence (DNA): TGTGCCAGCAGCTTAGTGTCCCCGGACACAACCTCTGGAAACACCATATATTTT. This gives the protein CASSLVSPDTTSGNTIYF.

The DNA for the CDR3 is TGTGCCAGCAGCTTCTTCAGGACAGGGTCCCACTCTGGAAACACCATATATTTT. As protein: CASSFFRTGSHSGNTIYF. The V gene is TRBV5-6, the J gene TRBJ1-3, with 8 positions matching TRBD1. V dropped 2 bases and J dropped 0; count of bases not matched to a gene: 10. This CDR3 has 18 amino acids. The germline gives CDR1 SGHDT, CDR2 YYEEEE. The variable domain in full, with the rest retrieved from reference TRBV5-6 and TRBJ1-3, is DAGVTQSPTHLIKTRGQQVTLRCSPKSGHDTVSWYQQALGQGPQFIFQYYEEEERQRGNFPDRFSGHQFPNYSSELNVNALLLGDSALYLCASSFFRTGSHSGNTIYFGEGSWLTVV.

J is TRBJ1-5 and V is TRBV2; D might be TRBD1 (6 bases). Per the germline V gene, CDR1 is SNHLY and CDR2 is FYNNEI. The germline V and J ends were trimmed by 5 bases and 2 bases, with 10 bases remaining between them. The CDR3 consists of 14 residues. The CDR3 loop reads CASSRDIGNQPQHF. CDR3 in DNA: TGTGCCAGCAGTAGGGACATCGGCAATCAGCCCCAGCATTTT.

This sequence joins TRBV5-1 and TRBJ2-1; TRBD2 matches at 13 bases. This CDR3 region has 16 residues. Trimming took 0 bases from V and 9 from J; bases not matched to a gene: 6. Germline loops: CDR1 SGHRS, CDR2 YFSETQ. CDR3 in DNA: TGCGCCAGCAGCTTGGCAGGGACTAGCGGGATCAGTGAGCAGTTCTTC. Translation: CASSLAGTSGISEQFF.

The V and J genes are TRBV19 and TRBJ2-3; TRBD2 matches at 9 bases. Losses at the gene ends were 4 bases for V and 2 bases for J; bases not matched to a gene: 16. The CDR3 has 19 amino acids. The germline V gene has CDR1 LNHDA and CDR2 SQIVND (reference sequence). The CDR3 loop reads CASSTLAGLPSFFTDTQYF. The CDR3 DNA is TGTGCCAGTAGTACTCTAGCGGGACTGCCGTCCTTTTTCACAGATACGCAGTATTTT.

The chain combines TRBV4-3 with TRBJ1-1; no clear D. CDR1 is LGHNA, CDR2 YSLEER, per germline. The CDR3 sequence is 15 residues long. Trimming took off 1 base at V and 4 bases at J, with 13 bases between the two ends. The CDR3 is CASSQVSGGSTEAFF. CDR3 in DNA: TGCGCCAGCAGCCAAGTATCAGGAGGGAGCACTGAAGCTTTCTTT.

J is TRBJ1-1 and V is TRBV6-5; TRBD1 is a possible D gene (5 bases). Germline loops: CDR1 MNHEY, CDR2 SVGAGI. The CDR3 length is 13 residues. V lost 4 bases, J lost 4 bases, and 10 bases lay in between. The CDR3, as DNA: TGTGCCAGCAGTTTAGTACAGGCCACTGAAGCTTTCTTT. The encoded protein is CASSLVQATEAFF.

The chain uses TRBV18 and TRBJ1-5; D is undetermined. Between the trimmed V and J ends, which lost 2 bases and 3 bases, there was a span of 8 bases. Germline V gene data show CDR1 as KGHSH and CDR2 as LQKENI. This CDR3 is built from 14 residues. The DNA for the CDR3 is TGTGCCAGCTCACCATACAGCTACAATCAGCCCCAGCATTTT. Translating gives CASSPYSYNQPQHF.

CDR3 DNA: TGTGCCAGCAGTTCCCAGATCAACTATGGCTACACCTTC. Translation gives CASSSQINYGYTF. The chain joins TRBV6-2 or TRBV6-3 to TRBJ1-2; D gene unclear. CDR1 MNHEY and CDR2 SVGEGT come from the germline V gene. V gave up 4 bases and J gave up 2 bases, with 8 bases separating them. This CDR3 has 13 residues.

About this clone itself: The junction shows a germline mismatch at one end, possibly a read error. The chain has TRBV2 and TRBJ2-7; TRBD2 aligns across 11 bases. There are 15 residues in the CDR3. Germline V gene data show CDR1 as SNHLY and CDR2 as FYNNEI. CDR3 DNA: TGTGCCAGCACCAATAGCGGGGGGGCCTCCAACGAGCAGTACTTC. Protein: CASTNSGGASNEQYF.

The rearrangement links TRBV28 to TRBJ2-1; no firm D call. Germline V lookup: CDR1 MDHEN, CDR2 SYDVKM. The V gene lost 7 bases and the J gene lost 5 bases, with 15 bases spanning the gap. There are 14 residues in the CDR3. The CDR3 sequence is CASMRGATNNEQFF. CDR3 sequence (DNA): TGTGCCAGCATGCGTGGAGCGACCAACAATGAGCAGTTCTTC.